Each of the 3 T cell receptor beta chains below was sequenced from the same sample in a study of beta chain features in type 1 diabetes. Study-wide findings and caveats: A moderate, significant TCRB CDR3 shortening appeared in type 1 diabetes across four CD4+ subsets.

Sequencing targeted expressed TCRB transcripts, as all isolated RNA had been reverse transcribed. Here immunoSEQ multiplex PCR was the method, and the copy in TCRdb shows in-frame clones only, minus some. The table lists about 150,000 clones, about 13% of them singletons. These receptors are not linked to any known antigen. The source material was central memory CD4+ T cells from blood. Receptors were obtained from a man aged 18-30 years with type 1 diabetes.

The gene calls are TRBV11-3 and TRBJ2-3, with D uncertain. CDR1 and CDR2 from the germline V gene are SGHNT and YENEEA. The CDR3 length is 14 residues. Trimming removed 2 bases from V and 3 bases from J, with 9 bases in between. The CDR3, as DNA: TGTGCCAGCAGCTTAAGTCTGGGGACAGATACGCAGTATTTT. As protein: CASSLSLGTDTQYF.

This clone occurred a few times. The chain has TRBV27 and TRBJ2-1; 8 bases match TRBD2. CDR1 is MNHEY and CDR2 is SMNVEV in the germline V gene (reference sequence). CDR3 length: 14 residues. Trimming cost V 2 bases and J 9 bases; bases outside gene matches: 6. The CDR3 reads CASSLGSGVGEQFF. CDR3 nucleotide sequence: TGTGCCAGCAGTTTAGGTAGCGGGGTCGGTGAGCAGTTCTTC.

This clone was seen only a few times. The rearrangement uses TRBV2 and TRBJ2-3; D is ambiguous. V was cut by 10 bases and J by 2 bases, with 7 bases left in between. CDR3 length: 11 residues. From germline, CDR1 is SNHLY and CDR2 FYNNEI. The CDR3 spells CATKTTDTQYF. Written as DNA, the CDR3 is TGTGCCACCAAAACCACAGATACGCAGTATTTT.